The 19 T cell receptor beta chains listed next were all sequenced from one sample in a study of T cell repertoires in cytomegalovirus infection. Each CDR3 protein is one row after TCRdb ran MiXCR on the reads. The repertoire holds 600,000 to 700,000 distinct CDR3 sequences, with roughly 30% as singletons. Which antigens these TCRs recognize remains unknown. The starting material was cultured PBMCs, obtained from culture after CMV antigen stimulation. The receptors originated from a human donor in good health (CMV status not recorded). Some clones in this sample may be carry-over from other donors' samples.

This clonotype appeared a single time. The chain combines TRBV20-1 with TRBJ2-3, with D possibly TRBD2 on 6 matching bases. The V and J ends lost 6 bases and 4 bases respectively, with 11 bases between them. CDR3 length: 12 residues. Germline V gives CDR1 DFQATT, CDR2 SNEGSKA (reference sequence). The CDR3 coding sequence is TGCAGTGCACAAGCTAGCGCAGATACGCAGTATTTT. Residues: CSAQASADTQYF.

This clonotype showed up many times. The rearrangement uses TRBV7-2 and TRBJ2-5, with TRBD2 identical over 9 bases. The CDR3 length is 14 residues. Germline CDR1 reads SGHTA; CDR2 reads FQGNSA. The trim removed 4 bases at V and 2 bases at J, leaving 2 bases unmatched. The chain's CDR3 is CASSSTSGQETQYF. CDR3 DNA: TGTGCCAGCAGCTCGACTAGCGGACAAGAGACCCAGTACTTC.

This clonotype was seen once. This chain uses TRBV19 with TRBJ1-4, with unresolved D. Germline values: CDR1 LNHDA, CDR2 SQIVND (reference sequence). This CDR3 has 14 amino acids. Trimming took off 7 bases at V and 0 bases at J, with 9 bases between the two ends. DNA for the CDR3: TGTGCCAGTAACTCTGGGTCAACTAATGAAAAACTGTTTTTT. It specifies CASNSGSTNEKLFF.

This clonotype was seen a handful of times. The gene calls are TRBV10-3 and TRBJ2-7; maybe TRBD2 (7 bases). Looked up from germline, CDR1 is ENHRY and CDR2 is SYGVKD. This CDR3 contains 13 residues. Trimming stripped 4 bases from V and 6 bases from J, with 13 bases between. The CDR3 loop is CAISGTGRAEQYF. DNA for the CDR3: TGTGCCATCAGTGGAACAGGGAGGGCCGAGCAGTACTTC.

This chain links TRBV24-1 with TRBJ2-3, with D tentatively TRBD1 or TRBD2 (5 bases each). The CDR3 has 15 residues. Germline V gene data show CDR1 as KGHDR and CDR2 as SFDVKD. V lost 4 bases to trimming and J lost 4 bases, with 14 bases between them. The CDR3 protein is CATSERGQGADTQYF. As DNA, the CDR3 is TGTGCCACCAGTGAACGAGGGCAGGGCGCAGATACGCAGTATTTT.

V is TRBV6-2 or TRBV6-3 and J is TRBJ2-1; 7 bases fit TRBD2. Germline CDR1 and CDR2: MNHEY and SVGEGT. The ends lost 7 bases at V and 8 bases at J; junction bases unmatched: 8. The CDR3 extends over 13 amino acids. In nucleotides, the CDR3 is TGTGCCAGCAAGGGTGGGAGGGACGATGAGCAGTTCTTC. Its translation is CASKGGRDDEQFF.

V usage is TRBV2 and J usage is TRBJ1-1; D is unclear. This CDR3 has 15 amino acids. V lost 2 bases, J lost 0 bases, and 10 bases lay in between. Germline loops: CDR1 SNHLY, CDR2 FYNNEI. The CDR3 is CASSERASMNTEAFF. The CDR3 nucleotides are TGTGCCAGCAGTGAACGGGCATCTATGAACACTGAAGCTTTCTTT. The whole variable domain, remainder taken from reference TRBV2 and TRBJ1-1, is EPEVTQTPSHQVTQMGQEVILRCVPISNHLYFYWYRQILGQKVEFLVSFYNNEISEKSEIFDDQFSVERPDGSNFTLKIRSTKLEDSAMYFCASSERASMNTEAFFGQGTRLTVV.

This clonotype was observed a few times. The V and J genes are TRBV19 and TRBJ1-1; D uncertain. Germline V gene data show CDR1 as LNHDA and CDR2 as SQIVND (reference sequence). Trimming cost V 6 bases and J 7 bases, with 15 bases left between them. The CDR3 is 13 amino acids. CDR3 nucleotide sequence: TGTGCCAGTAGGACCTGGGCGTCGGGTGAAGCTTTCTTT. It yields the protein CASRTWASGEAFF. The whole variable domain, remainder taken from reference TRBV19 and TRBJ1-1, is DGGITQSPKYLFRKEGQNVTLSCEQNLNHDAMYWYRQDPGQGLRLIYYSQIVNDFQKGDIAEGYSVSREKKESFPLTVTSAQKNPTAFYLCASRTWASGEAFFGQGTRLTVV.

CDR3 region: CSVSDIYTEAFF. The CDR3 nucleotides read TGCAGCGTATCGGACATTTACACTGAAGCTTTCTTT. The chain combines TRBV29-1 with TRBJ1-1; TRBD1 is a possible D gene (5 bases). Germline V lookup: CDR1 SQVTM, CDR2 ANQGSEA. Trimming pared 6 bases from V and 3 bases from J, leaving 11 bases between. The CDR3 covers 12 residues. The entire variable domain, with the rest obtained from reference TRBV29-1 and TRBJ1-1, is as follows: SAVISQKPSRDICQRGTSLTIQCQVDSQVTMMFWYRQQPGQSLTLIATANQGSEATYESGFVIDKFPISRPNLTFSTLTVSNMSPEDSSIYLCSVSDIYTEAFFGQGTRLTVV.

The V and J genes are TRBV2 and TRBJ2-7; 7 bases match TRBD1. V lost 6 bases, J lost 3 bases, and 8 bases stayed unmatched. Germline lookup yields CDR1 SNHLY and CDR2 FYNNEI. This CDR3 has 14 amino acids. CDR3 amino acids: CASRGQILDYEQYF. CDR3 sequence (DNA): TGTGCCAGCAGGGGACAGATCTTGGACTACGAGCAGTACTTC.

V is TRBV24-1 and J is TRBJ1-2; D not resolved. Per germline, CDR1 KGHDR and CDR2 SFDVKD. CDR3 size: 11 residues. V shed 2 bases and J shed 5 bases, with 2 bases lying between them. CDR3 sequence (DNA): TGTGCCACCAGTGATTCGTATGGCTACACCTTC. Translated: CATSDSYGYTF.

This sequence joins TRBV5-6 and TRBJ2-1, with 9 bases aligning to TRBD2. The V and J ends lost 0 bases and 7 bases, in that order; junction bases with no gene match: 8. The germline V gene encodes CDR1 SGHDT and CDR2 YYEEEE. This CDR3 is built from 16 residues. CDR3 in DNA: TGTGCCAGCAGCTTGGCCCCTAGCGGGAAATGGAATGAGCAGTTCTTC. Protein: CASSLAPSGKWNEQFF.

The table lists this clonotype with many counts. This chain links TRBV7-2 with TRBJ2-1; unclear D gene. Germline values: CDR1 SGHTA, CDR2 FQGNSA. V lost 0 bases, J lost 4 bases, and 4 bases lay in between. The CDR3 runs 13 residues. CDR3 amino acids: CASSLARYNEQFF. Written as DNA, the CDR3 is TGTGCCAGCAGCTTAGCCAGGTACAATGAGCAGTTCTTC.

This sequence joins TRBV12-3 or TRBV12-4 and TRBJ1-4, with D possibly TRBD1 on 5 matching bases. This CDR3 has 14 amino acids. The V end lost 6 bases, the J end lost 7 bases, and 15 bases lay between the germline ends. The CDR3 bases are TGTGCCAGCAGGATGCAGGGTGGGGGTGAAAAACTGTTTTTT. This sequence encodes CASRMQGGGEKLFF.

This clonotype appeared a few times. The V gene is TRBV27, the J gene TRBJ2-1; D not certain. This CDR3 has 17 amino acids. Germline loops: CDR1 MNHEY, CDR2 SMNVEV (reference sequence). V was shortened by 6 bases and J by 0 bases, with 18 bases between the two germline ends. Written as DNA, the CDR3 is TGTGCCAGCAGGCAAACTCAACTACCGAGCTCCTACAATGAGCAGTTCTTC. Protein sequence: CASRQTQLPSSYNEQFF.

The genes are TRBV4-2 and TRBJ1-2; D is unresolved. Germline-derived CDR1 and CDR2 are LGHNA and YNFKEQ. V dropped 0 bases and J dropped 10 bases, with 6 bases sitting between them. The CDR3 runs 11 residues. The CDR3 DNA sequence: TGTGCCAGCAGCCAAGAGTACGTCTACACCTTC. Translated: CASSQEYVYTF.

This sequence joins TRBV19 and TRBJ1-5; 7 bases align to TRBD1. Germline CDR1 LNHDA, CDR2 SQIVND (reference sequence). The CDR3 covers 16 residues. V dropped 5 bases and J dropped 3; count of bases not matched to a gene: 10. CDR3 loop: CASSYRDRFSNQPQHF. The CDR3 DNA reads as TGTGCCAGTAGTTACCGGGACAGATTTTCCAATCAGCCCCAGCATTTT.

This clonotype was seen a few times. CDR3 DNA: TGTGCCAGCAGTCCACAGGTTTATCAGCCCCAGCATTTT. Residues: CASSPQVYQPQHF. The genes are TRBV12-3 or TRBV12-4 and TRBJ1-5; the D gene is possibly TRBD1 (5 bases). Trimming cost V 5 bases and J 5 bases, with 10 bases left between them. The CDR3 has 13 residues.

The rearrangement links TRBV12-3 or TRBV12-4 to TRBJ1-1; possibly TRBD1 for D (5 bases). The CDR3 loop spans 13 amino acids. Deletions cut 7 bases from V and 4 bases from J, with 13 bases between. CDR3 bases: TGTGCCAGCATCAGGGCTCTTGGCACTGAAGCTTTCTTT. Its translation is CASIRALGTEAFF.